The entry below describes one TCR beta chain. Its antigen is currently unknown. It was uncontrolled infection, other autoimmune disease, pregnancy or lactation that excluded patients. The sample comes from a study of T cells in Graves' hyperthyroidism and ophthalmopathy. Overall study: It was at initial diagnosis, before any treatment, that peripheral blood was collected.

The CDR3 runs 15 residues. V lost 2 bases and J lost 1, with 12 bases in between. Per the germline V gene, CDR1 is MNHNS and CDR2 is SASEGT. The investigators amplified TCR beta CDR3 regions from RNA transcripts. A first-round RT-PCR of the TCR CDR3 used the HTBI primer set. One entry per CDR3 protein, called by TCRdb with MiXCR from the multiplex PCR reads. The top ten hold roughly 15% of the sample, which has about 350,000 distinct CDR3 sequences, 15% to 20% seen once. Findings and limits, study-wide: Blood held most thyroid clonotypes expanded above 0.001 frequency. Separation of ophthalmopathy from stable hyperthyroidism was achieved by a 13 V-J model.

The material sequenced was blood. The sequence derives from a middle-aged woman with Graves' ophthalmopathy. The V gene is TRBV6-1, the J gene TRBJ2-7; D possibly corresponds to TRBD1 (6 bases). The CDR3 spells CASSESWGRSYEQYF. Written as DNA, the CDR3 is TGTGCCAGCAGTGAAAGCTGGGGGCGATCCTACGAGCAGTACTTC.